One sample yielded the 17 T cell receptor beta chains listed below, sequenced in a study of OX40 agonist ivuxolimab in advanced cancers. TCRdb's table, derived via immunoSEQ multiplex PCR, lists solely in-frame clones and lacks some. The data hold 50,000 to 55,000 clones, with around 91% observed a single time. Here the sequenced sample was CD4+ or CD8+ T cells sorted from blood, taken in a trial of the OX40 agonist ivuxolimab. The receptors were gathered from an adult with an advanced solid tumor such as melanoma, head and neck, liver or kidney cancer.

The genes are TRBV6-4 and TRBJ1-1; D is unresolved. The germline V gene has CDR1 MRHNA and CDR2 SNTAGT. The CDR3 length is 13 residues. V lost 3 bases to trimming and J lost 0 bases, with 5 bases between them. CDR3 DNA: TGTGCCAGCAGTGAAGGGTTGAACACTGAAGCTTTCTTT. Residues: CASSEGLNTEAFF.

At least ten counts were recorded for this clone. The CDR3 nucleotides are TGTGCCTGGAGTTTCGCAGGGGGCAACCCTGGAAACACCATATATTTT. Its protein product is CAWSFAGGNPGNTIYF. The chain employs TRBV30 and TRBJ1-3; 8 bases fit TRBD1. Germline V gene data show CDR1 as GTSNPN and CDR2 as SVGIG (reference sequence). CDR3 length equals 16 residues. V lost 2 bases and J lost 2; bases outside the gene matches: 8.

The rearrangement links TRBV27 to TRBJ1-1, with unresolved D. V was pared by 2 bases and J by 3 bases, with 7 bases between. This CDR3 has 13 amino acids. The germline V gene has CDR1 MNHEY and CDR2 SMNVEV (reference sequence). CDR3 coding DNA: TGTGCCAGCAGTTTAAGGTGGGACACTGAAGCTTTCTTT. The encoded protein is CASSLRWDTEAFF.

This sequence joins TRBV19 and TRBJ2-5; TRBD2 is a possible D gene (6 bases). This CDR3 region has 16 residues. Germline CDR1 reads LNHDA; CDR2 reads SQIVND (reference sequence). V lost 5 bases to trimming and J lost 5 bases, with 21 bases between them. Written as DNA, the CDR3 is TGTGCCAGTAGTGCCCGGGGGTTGGGTACCGGTGAGACCCAGTACTTC. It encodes CASSARGLGTGETQYF.

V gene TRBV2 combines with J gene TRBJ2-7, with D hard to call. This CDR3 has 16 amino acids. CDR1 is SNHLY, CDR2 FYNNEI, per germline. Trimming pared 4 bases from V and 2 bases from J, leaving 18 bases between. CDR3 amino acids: CASSGVETFPTYEQYF. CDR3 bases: TGTGCCAGCAGTGGGGTAGAGACATTCCCTACCTACGAGCAGTACTTC.

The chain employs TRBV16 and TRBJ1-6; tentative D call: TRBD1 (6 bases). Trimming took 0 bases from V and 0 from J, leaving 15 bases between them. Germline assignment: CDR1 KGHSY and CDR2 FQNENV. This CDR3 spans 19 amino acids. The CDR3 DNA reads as TGTGCCAGCAGCCAATCGGGGGCTTGGCTTAGCTCCTATAATTCACCCCTCCACTTT. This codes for CASSQSGAWLSSYNSPLHF. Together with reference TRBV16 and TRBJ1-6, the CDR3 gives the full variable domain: GEEVAQTPKHLVRGEGQKAKLYCAPIKGHSYVFWYQQVLKNEFKFLISFQNENVFDETGMPKERFSAKCLPNSPCSLEIQATKLEDSAVYFCASSQSGAWLSSYNSPLHFGNGTRLTVT.

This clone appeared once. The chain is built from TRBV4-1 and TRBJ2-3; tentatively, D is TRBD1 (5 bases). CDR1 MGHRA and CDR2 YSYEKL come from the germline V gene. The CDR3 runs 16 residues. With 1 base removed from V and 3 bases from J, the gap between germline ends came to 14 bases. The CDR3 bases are TGCGCCAGCAGCCAAGGCGTAGGGGTGGCGACAGATACGCAGTATTTT. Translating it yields CASSQGVGVATDTQYF.

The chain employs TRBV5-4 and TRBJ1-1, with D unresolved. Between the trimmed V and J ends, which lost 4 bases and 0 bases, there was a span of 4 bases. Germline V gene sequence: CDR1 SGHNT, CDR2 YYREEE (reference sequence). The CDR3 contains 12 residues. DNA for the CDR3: TGTGCCAGCAGCCGCCTGAACACTGAAGCTTTCTTT. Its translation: CASSRLNTEAFF.

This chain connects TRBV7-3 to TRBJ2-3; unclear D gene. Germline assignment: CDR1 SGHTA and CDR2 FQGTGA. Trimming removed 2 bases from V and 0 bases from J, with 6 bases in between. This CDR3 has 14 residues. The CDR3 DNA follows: TGTGCCAGCAGCTTACAGGCGAGCACAGATACGCAGTATTTT. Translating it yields CASSLQASTDTQYF.

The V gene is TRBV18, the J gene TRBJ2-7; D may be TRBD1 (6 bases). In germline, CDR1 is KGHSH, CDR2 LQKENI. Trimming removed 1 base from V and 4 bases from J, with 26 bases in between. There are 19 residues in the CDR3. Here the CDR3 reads CASSPRLPGPQGSGYEQYF. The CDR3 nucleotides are TGTGCCAGCTCACCACGATTACCGGGACCCCAGGGGTCCGGTTACGAGCAGTACTTC.

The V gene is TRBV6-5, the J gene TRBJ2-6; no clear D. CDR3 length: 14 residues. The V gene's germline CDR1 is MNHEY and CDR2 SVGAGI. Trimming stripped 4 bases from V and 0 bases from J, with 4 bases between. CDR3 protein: CASSFLSGANVLTF. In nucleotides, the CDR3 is TGTGCCAGCAGTTTCCTCTCTGGGGCCAACGTCCTGACTTTC.

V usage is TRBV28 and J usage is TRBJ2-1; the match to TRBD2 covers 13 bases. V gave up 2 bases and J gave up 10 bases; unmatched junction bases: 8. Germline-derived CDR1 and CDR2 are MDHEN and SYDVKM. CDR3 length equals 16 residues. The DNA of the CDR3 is TGTGCCAGCAGTTTACATACTAGCGGGAGGGCCGGCGAGCAGTTCTTC. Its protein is CASSLHTSGRAGEQFF.

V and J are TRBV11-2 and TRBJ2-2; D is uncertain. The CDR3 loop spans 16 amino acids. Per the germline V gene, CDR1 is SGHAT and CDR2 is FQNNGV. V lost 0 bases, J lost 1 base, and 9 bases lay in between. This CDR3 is CASSLENTLNTGELFF. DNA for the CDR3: TGTGCCAGCAGCTTAGAGAACACATTGAACACCGGGGAGCTGTTTTTT.

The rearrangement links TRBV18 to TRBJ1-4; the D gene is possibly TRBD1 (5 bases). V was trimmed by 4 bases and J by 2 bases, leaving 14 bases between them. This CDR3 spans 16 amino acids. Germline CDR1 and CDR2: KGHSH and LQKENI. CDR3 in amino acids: CASSLQLGTTNEKLFF. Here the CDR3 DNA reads TGTGCCAGCTCACTGCAGCTTGGGACTACTAATGAAAAACTGTTTTTT. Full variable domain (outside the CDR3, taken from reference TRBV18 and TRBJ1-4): NAGVMQNPRHLVRRRGQEARLRCSPMKGHSHVYWYRQLPEEGLKFMVYLQKENIIDESGMPKERFSAEFPKEGPSILRIQQVVRGDSAAYFCASSLQLGTTNEKLFFGSGTQLSVL.

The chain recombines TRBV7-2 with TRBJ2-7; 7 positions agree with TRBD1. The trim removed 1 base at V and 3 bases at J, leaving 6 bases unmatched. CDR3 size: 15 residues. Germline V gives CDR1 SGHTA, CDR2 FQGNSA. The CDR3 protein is CASSLVDRVGYEQYF. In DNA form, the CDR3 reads TGTGCCAGCAGCTTAGTCGACAGGGTTGGCTACGAGCAGTACTTC. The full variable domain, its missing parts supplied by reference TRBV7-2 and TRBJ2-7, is GAGVSQSPSNKVTEKGKDVELRCDPISGHTALYWYRQSLGQGLEFLIYFQGNSAPDKSGLPSDRFSAERTGGSVSTLTIQRTQQEDSAVYLCASSLVDRVGYEQYFGPGTRLTVT.

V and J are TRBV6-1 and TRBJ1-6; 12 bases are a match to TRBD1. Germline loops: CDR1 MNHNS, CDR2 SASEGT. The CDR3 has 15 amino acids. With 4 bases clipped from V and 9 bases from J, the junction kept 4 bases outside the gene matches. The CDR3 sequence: CASSVKGQGASPLHF. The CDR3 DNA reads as TGTGCCAGCAGTGTGAAGGGACAGGGGGCTTCACCCCTCCACTTT.

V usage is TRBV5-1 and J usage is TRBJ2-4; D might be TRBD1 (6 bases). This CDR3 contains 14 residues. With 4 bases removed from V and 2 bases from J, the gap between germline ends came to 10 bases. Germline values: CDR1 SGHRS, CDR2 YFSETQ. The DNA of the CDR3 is TGCGCCAGCAGCCCACAGGGACCCAAAAACATTCAGTACTTC. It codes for CASSPQGPKNIQYF.